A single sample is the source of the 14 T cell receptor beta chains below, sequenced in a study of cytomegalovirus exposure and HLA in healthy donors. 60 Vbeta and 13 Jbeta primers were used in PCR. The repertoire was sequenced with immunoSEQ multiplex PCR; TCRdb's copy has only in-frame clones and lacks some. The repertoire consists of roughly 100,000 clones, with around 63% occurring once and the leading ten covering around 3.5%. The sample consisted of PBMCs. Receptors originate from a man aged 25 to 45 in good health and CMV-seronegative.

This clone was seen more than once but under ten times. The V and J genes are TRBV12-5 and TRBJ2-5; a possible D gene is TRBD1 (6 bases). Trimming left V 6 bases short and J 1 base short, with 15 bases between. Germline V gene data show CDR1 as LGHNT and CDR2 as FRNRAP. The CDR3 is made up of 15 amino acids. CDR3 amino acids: CASGLRDNPQETQYF. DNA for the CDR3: TGTGCTAGTGGACTCCGGGACAATCCCCAAGAGACCCAGTACTTC.

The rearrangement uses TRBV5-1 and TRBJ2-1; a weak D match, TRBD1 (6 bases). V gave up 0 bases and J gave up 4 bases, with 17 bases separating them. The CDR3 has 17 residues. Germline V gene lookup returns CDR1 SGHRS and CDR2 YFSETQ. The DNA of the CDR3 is TGCGCCAGCAGCTTGGGACCGCGGCAGGGGCGTTACAATGAGCAGTTCTTC. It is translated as CASSLGPRQGRYNEQFF.

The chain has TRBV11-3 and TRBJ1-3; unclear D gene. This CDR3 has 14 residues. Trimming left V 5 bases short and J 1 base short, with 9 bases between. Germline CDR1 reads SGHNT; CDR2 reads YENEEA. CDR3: CASSPGGSGNTIYF. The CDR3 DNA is TGTGCCAGCAGCCCCGGAGGGTCTGGAAACACCATATATTTT.

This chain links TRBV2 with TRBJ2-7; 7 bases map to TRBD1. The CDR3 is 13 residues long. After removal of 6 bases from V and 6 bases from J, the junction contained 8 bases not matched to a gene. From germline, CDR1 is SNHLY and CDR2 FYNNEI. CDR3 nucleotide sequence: TGTGCCAGCAGCAAGGACAGGCAAGGCGAGCAGTACTTC. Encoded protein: CASSKDRQGEQYF.

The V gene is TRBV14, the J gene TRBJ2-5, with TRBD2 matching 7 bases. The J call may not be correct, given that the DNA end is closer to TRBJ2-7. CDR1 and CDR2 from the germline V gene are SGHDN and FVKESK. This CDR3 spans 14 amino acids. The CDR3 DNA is TGTGCCAGCAGCTATCAATCGGGAGGAGGCGAGCAGTACTTC. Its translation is CASSYQSGGGEQYF.

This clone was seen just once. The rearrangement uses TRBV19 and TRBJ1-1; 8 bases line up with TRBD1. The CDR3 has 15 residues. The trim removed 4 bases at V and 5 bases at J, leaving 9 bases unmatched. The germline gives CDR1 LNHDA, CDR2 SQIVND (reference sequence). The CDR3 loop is CASSTDRGRATEAFF. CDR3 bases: TGTGCCAGTAGTACCGACAGGGGAAGAGCAACTGAAGCTTTCTTT.

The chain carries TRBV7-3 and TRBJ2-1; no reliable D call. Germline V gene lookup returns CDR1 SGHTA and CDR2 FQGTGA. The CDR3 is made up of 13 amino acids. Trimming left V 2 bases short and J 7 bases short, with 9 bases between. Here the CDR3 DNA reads TGTGCCAGCAGCTTACAATCGAGAAATGAGCAGTTCTTC. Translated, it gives CASSLQSRNEQFF.

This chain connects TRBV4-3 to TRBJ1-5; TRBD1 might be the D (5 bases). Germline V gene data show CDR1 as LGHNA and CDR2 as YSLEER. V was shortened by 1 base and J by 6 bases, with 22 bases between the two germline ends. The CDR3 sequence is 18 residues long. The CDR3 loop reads CASSQVGYAGTPGQPQHF. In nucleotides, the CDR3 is TGCGCCAGCAGCCAAGTTGGATACGCCGGGACTCCCGGTCAGCCCCAGCATTTT.

CDR3: CASSESGEQEPQHF. DNA for the CDR3: TGTGCCAGCAGTGAAAGCGGGGAACAAGAGCCCCAGCATTTT. This rearrangement joins TRBV2 to TRBJ1-5; unclear D gene. The V and J ends lost 2 bases and 8 bases respectively, with 13 bases between them. The CDR3 contains 14 residues. CDR1 is SNHLY, CDR2 FYNNEI, per germline.

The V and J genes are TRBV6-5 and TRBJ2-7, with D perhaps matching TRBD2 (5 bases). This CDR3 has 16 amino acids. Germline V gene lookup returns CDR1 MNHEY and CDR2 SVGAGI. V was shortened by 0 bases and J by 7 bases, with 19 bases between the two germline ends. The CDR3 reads CASSYSTPGKWQEQYF. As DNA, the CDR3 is TGTGCCAGCAGTTACTCAACCCCCGGGAAGTGGCAAGAGCAGTACTTC.

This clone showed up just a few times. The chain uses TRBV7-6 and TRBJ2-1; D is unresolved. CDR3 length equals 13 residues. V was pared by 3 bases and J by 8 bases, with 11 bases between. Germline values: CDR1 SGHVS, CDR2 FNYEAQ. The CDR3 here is CASSLDLGDEQFF. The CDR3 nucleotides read TGTGCCAGCAGCTTGGATTTGGGCGATGAGCAGTTCTTC.

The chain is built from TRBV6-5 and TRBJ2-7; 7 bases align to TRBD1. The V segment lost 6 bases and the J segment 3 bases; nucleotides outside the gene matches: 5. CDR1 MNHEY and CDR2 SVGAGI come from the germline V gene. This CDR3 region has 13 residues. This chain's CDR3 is CASRRTGRYEQYF. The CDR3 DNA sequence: TGTGCCAGCAGGAGGACAGGCCGCTACGAGCAGTACTTC.

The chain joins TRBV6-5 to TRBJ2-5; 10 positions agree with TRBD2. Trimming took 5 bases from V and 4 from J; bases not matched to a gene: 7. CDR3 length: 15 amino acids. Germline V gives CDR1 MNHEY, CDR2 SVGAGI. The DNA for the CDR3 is TGTGCCAGCAGTCCAAGCCGGACTAGCGGAGAGACCCAGTACTTC. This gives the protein CASSPSRTSGETQYF.

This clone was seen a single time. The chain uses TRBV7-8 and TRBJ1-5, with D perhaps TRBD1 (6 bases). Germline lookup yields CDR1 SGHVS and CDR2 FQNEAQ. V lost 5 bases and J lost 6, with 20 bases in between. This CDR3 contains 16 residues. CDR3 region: CASSADAGAPGQPQHF. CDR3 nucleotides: TGTGCCAGCAGCGCCGACGCGGGGGCTCCTGGTCAGCCCCAGCATTTT.